Each of the 29 T cell receptor beta chains below was sequenced from the same sample in a study of T cell repertoires in cytomegalovirus infection (dated by TCRdb to about 2019). This sample was sequenced with an Illumina HiSeq 1500. Starting from the raw public reads, TCRdb applied fastp trimming at Q25, assembled clones with MiXCR and retained in-frame beta chains. A single entry per CDR3 protein holds the most common genes and DNA from its merged rows. Counted in this sample were 450,000 to 600,000 distinct CDR3 sequences; roughly a third of them appeared once. The top ten clones comprise around a sixth of the sample. The antigens for these receptors are not known. Per the publication, the treatment or condition label means: in vitro stimulation with specific CMV peptide epitopes to enrich CMV-specific T cells. This specimen was cultured PBMCs, taken from culture after CMV antigen stimulation. These receptors came from a human donor in good health (CMV status not recorded). Some clones in this sample may be carry-over from other donors' samples.

In this sample, this clonotype turned up a few times. This chain uses TRBV7-6 with TRBJ1-2, with TRBD1 matching 9 bases. V shed 0 bases, J shed 2 bases, and the junction held 4 bases outside the gene matches. From germline, CDR1 is SGHVS and CDR2 FNYEAQ. The CDR3 totals 16 residues. This CDR3 reads CASSLAATGGNYGYTF. CDR3 sequence (DNA): TGTGCCAGCAGCTTAGCAGCGACAGGGGGAAACTATGGCTACACCTTC.

The V call is TRBV7-6, the J call TRBJ2-4; a weak D match, TRBD2 (5 bases). Germline CDR1 is SGHVS and CDR2 is FNYEAQ. The V gene lost 4 bases and the J gene lost 0 bases, with 10 bases spanning the gap. CDR3 length equals 15 residues. CDR3 coding DNA: TGTGCCAGCAGCTCCGGGATGTTAGCCAAAAACATTCAGTACTTC. Translating it yields CASSSGMLAKNIQYF.

V gene TRBV7-2 combines with J gene TRBJ1-2, with unresolved D. The V and J ends lost 1 base and 2 bases respectively, with 17 bases between them. In germline, CDR1 is SGHTA, CDR2 FQGNSA. The CDR3 is 17 residues long. This chain's CDR3 is CASSLGGPRQSNYGYTF. The CDR3 DNA is TGTGCCAGCAGCTTAGGTGGACCGAGGCAGAGCAACTATGGCTACACCTTC.

This clonotype showed up just a few times. This chain connects TRBV24-1 to TRBJ2-1, with 10 bases aligning to TRBD2. CDR1 is KGHDR, CDR2 SFDVKD, per germline. The V segment lost 1 base and the J segment 10 bases; nucleotides outside the gene matches: 9. This CDR3 is built from 16 residues. The CDR3 DNA reads as TGTGCCACCAGTGATTTTTTACTAGCGGGAAAACCGGAGCAGTTCTTC. Amino acids: CATSDFLLAGKPEQFF.

The V and J genes are TRBV27 and TRBJ2-1; D gene ambiguous. This CDR3 has 14 residues. CDR1 is MNHEY, CDR2 SMNVEV, per germline (reference sequence). Between the trimmed V and J ends, which lost 4 bases and 10 bases, there was a span of 17 bases. The CDR3: CASSYTPFGSEQFF. CDR3 DNA: TGTGCCAGCAGTTACACCCCTTTTGGGTCAGAGCAGTTCTTC.

As DNA, the CDR3 is TGTGCCAGCAGTGAACGGGTAAATCAGCCCCAGCATTTT. It translates to CASSERVNQPQHF. V gene TRBV2 combines with J gene TRBJ1-5; no firm D call. Trimming took 2 bases from V and 4 from J, leaving 6 bases between them. Germline V gene sequence: CDR1 SNHLY, CDR2 FYNNEI. The CDR3 runs to 13 residues.

The chain uses TRBV15 and TRBJ1-1; D not resolved. V was pared by 0 bases and J by 1 base, with 18 bases between. The CDR3 has 18 residues. CDR1 is LNHNV, CDR2 YYDKDF, per germline (reference sequence). CDR3 DNA: TGTGCCACCAGCAGAGATATCCTTCTTGCAAACGAGAACACTGAAGCTTTCTTT. Amino acid sequence: CATSRDILLANENTEAFF.

In its sample, this clonotype was seen a few times. The rearrangement uses TRBV7-9 and TRBJ1-1; D gene unclear. Trimming shortened V by 4 bases and J by 0 bases, and 9 bases separated the two germline ends. There are 14 residues in the CDR3. The germline CDR1 and CDR2 sequences are SEHNR and FQNEAQ (reference sequence). CDR3 nucleotides: TGTGCCAGCAGCTCCATGTCACTGAACACTGAAGCTTTCTTT. Translated, it gives CASSSMSLNTEAFF.

This clonotype came up many times. This chain joins TRBV7-2 and TRBJ2-1, with 8 positions matching TRBD2. Germline CDR1 and CDR2: SGHTA and FQGNSA. There are 16 residues in the CDR3. V trimming: 1 base; J trimming: 4 bases; junction bases outside the gene matches: 6. CDR3 sequence (DNA): TGTGCCAGCAGCTTAGAGTTAAGCGGGAGTTACAATGAGCAGTTCTTC. Its translation is CASSLELSGSYNEQFF.

This clonotype has a handful of counts. This sequence joins TRBV5-6 and TRBJ1-2; possible D gene TRBD1, 5 bases. Germline lookup yields CDR1 SGHDT and CDR2 YYEEEE. Trimming shortened V by 3 bases and J by 5 bases, and 11 bases separated the two germline ends. The CDR3 is made up of 13 amino acids. CDR3 amino acids: CASSSPGPYGYTF. The CDR3 DNA sequence: TGTGCCAGCAGCTCACCAGGGCCTTATGGCTACACCTTC.

A few counts support this clonotype. This chain joins TRBV7-2 and TRBJ2-5; weak D call: TRBD1 (6 bases). V lost 0 bases, J lost 3 bases, and 11 bases lay in between. Per germline, CDR1 SGHTA and CDR2 FQGNSA. The CDR3 sequence is 15 residues long. The DNA for the CDR3 is TGTGCCAGCAGCTTAGCTTCCAGGGGTAAAGAGACCCAGTACTTC. Protein product: CASSLASRGKETQYF.

This clonotype was picked up many times. This chain joins TRBV6-1 and TRBJ2-5; 7 bases map to TRBD2. The CDR3 spans 17 residues. CDR1 is MNHNS, CDR2 SASEGT, per germline. The CDR3 DNA sequence: TGTGCTGGCGCGAGGGAGCGGGAACAGGTCGGTGAGGAGACCCAGTACTTC. Its translation: CAGAREREQVGEETQYF.

The chain is built from TRBV6-5 and TRBJ2-3; the match to TRBD2 covers 8 bases. V was pared by 5 bases and J by 2 bases, with 12 bases of the junction left unmatched. This CDR3 is 17 amino acids long. The germline CDR1 and CDR2 sequences are MNHEY and SVGAGI. The CDR3 is CASSRTLGGGLTDTQYF. CDR3 DNA sequence: TGTGCCAGCAGTCGAACTCTTGGCGGGGGGCTCACAGATACGCAGTATTTT.

The CDR3 bases are TGCGCCAGGCAGGGTCAGACCCACCATGAGCAGTTCTTC. Translating gives CARQGQTHHEQFF. J is TRBJ2-1 and V is TRBV10-1; the D gene is possibly TRBD1 (5 bases). V was trimmed by 9 bases and J by 8 bases, leaving 17 bases between them. CDR3 length: 13 residues. Germline values: CDR1 WNHNN, CDR2 SYGVQD (reference sequence).

This chain connects TRBV10-3 to TRBJ1-6; 10 nucleotides line up with TRBD1. V lost 6 bases, J lost 9 bases, and 5 bases stayed unmatched. The CDR3 has 14 amino acids. The germline CDR1 and CDR2 sequences are ENHRY and SYGVKD. The CDR3 spells CAIRGTGAGSPLHF. The CDR3 region has the DNA TGTGCCATCAGGGGGACAGGGGCAGGTTCACCCCTCCACTTT.

The chain is built from TRBV7-9 and TRBJ2-1; D is perhaps TRBD2 (5 bases). From germline, CDR1 is SEHNR and CDR2 FQNEAQ (reference sequence). The CDR3 spans 12 residues. V shed 1 base and J shed 10 bases, with 8 bases lying between them. The CDR3 loop is CASSLETGEQFF. The DNA for the CDR3 is TGTGCCAGCAGCTTAGAAACGGGGGAGCAGTTCTTC. Full variable domain (rest looked up from reference TRBV7-9 and TRBJ2-1): DTGVSQNPRHKITKRGQNVTFRCDPISEHNRLYWYRQTLGQGPEFLTYFQNEAQLEKSRLLSDRFSAERPKGSFSTLEIQRTEQGDSAMYLCASSLETGEQFFGPGTRLTVL.

The rearrangement joins TRBV7-9 to TRBJ2-7; weak D call: TRBD2 (5 bases). This CDR3 spans 14 amino acids. The germline V gene has CDR1 SEHNR and CDR2 FQNEAQ (reference sequence). V dropped 2 bases and J dropped 7 bases, with 15 bases sitting between them. CDR3 nucleotide sequence: TGTGCCAGCAGCTTATCGCTAGCCTCGGAAGAGCAGTACGTC. It translates to CASSLSLASEEQYV.

This clonotype was seen a few times. The genes are TRBV28 and TRBJ1-5; 11 bases line up with TRBD1. The germline gives CDR1 MDHEN, CDR2 SYDVKM. The CDR3 covers 16 residues. The V segment lost 6 bases and the J segment 2 bases; nucleotides outside the gene matches: 6. In DNA form, the CDR3 reads TGTGCCAGCAGGGGGTGGACAGGGGGCGGCAATCAGCCCCAGCATTTT. Encoded protein: CASRGWTGGGNQPQHF. Full variable domain (outside the CDR3, taken from reference TRBV28 and TRBJ1-5): DVKVTQSSRYLVKRTGEKVFLECVQDMDHENMFWYRQDPGLGLRLIYFSYDVKMKEKGDIPEGYSVSREKKERFSLILESASTNQTSMYLCASRGWTGGGNQPQHFGDGTRLSIL.

This chain joins TRBV12-3 or TRBV12-4 and TRBJ2-5; TRBD2 aligns across 13 bases. After removal of 7 bases from V and 1 base from J, the junction contained 3 bases not matched to a gene. This CDR3 is 15 amino acids long. CDR3: CASTRLAGGQETQYF. The CDR3 nucleotides read TGTGCCAGCACCAGACTAGCGGGAGGCCAAGAGACCCAGTACTTC.

This sequence joins TRBV12-3 or TRBV12-4 and TRBJ2-2, with TRBD2 matching over 8 bases. The trim removed 5 bases at V and 3 bases at J, leaving 8 bases unmatched. The CDR3 consists of 16 residues. The CDR3 region is CASSPSGRGYTGELFF. The CDR3 DNA follows: TGTGCCAGCAGTCCCAGCGGGAGAGGGTACACCGGGGAGCTGTTTTTT.

This clonotype is a singleton in its sample. A read error may produce the germline difference seen at one junction end. V usage is TRBV5-3 and J usage is TRBJ1-2, with D perhaps TRBD1 (5 bases). TRBV5-3 falls under the ORF class, with uncertain function. The CDR3 consists of 13 residues. The CDR3 here is CASSLEQVYGYTF. The CDR3 DNA sequence: TGTGCCAGCAGCTTGGAACAGGTCTATGGCTACACCTTC.

This clonotype was seen ten or more times. The chain carries TRBV7-2 and TRBJ2-1, with TRBD2 matching 7 bases. V gave up 5 bases and J gave up 0 bases; unmatched junction bases: 4. Germline assignment: CDR1 SGHTA and CDR2 FQGNSA. The CDR3 runs 15 residues. The CDR3 is CASSRLADSYNEQFF. The DNA for the CDR3 is TGTGCCAGCAGCCGGCTAGCGGACTCCTACAATGAGCAGTTCTTC.

This chain links TRBV6-6 with TRBJ2-7; no reliable D call. Germline V lookup: CDR1 MNHNY, CDR2 SVGAGI (reference sequence). The CDR3 totals 13 residues. V lost 2 bases to trimming and J lost 3 bases, with 8 bases between them. The CDR3 here is CASSYTVSYEQYV. DNA of the CDR3: TGTGCCAGCAGTTACACAGTGAGCTACGAGCAGTACGTC.

In its sample, this clonotype was seen a few times. The genes are TRBV12-3 or TRBV12-4 and TRBJ2-3, with TRBD2 identical over 10 bases. Trimming cost V 4 bases and J 6 bases; bases outside gene matches: 10. The CDR3 runs 16 residues. CDR3 nucleotide sequence: TGTGCCAGCAGTTACCAAGCGGGAGGGCCTGTCGATACGCAGTATTTT. This encodes CASSYQAGGPVDTQYF.

This clonotype was detected ten times or more. The rearrangement links TRBV12-3 or TRBV12-4 to TRBJ1-2, with D possibly TRBD1 on 5 matching bases. Trimming pared 6 bases from V and 5 bases from J, leaving 13 bases between. There are 13 residues in the CDR3. CDR3 region: CASSLSGGYGYTF. CDR3 bases: TGTGCCAGCAGCTTATCCGGGGGTTATGGCTACACCTTC.

The chain combines TRBV5-6 with TRBJ2-5; possible D gene TRBD1, 6 bases. Trimming took 4 bases from V and 1 from J, leaving 11 bases between them. Germline CDR1 is SGHDT and CDR2 is YYEEEE. The CDR3 has 14 amino acids. The CDR3 sequence is CASSRQDSQETQYF. The CDR3 bases are TGTGCCAGCAGCAGGCAGGACAGCCAAGAGACCCAGTACTTC.

The table lists this clonotype with many counts. The V and J genes are TRBV4-3 and TRBJ1-1, with a possible D match to TRBD1 (5 bases). Looked up from germline, CDR1 is LGHNA and CDR2 is YSLEER. V was trimmed by 0 bases and J by 4 bases, leaving 21 bases between them. The CDR3 runs to 18 residues. The CDR3 loop reads CASSQDSGTFYLGTEAFF. CDR3 DNA sequence: TGCGCCAGCAGCCAAGATTCCGGGACCTTTTATTTAGGCACTGAAGCTTTCTTT.

Here the CDR3 reads CSARAGGGNNQPQHF. The CDR3 DNA sequence: TGCAGTGCTAGAGCCGGTGGGGGAAACAATCAGCCCCAGCATTTT. V usage is TRBV20-1 and J usage is TRBJ1-5; tentatively, D is TRBD1 (5 bases). This CDR3 spans 15 amino acids. CDR1 and CDR2 from the germline V gene are DFQATT and SNEGSKA (reference sequence). Trimming removed 1 base from V and 3 bases from J, with 13 bases in between.

The count of this clonotype is one. This chain joins TRBV6-6 and TRBJ2-7, with TRBD2 matching 8 bases. The V segment lost 7 bases and the J segment 5 bases; nucleotides outside the gene matches: 10. Germline-derived CDR1 and CDR2 are MNHNY and SVGAGI (reference sequence). The CDR3 sequence is 14 residues long. CDR3 amino acids: CASIPRETSDEQYF. The CDR3 coding sequence is TGTGCCAGCATACCCAGGGAGACTAGCGACGAGCAGTACTTC.